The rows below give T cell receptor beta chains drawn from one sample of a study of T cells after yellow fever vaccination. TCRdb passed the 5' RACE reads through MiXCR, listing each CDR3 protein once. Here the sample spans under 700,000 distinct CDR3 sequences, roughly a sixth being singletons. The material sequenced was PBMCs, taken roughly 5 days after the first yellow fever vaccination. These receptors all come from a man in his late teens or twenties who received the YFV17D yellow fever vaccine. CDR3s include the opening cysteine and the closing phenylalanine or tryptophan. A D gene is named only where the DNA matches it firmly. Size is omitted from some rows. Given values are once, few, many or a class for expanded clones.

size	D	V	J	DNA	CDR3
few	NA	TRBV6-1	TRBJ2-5	TGTGCCAGCAGCCACCTGAGGAAACGGGAGACCCAGTACTTC	CASSHLRKRETQYF
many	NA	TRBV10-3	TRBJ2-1	TGTGCCATCGCTTCGGGACAAAGATTAATGGCCTACAATGAGCAGTTCTTC	CAIASGQRLMAYNEQFF
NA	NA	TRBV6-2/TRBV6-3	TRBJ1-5	TGTGCCAGCAGTTACCTAGGGGCCAGGGCCAATCAGCCCCAGCATTTT	CASSYLGARANQPQHF
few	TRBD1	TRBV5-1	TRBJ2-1	TGCGCCAGCAGCTCAGAAGCTATGGGACAGGGTAACAATGAGCAGTTCTTC	CASSSEAMGQGNNEQFF
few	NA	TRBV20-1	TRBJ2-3	TGCAGTGCTAGGGTGAAACGAGGGCGAGATACGCAGTATTTT	CSARVKRGRDTQYF
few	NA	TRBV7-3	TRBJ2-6	TGTGCCAGCAGCCATGGGCTCTCTGGGGCCAACGTCCTGACTTTC	CASSHGLSGANVLTF
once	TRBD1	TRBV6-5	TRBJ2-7	TGTGCCAGCAGTTACTCGGGGACAGGGGGCAATGGGCAGTACTTC	CASSYSGTGGNGQYF
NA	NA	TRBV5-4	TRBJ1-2	TGTGCCAGCAGCTTGGAAGCGGGAGATGGCGGCTACACCTTC	CASSLEAGDGGYTF
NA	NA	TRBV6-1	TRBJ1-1	TGTGCCAGCACTCGGCGAGGGCACGGCGGCACTGAAGCTTTCTTT	CASTRRGHGGTEAFF
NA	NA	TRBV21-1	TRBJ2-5	TGTGCCAGCAGCAAGCGTCTTCAAGAGGCCCAGTACTTC	CASSKRLQEAQYF
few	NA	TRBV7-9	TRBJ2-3	TGTGCCAGCATCCTAAGGGCGGGTCGCACAGATACGCAGTATTTT	CASILRAGRTDTQYF
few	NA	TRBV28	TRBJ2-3	TGTGCCAGCAGTTTATGGCAGGGAGTCACAGATACGCAGTATTTT	CASSLWQGVTDTQYF
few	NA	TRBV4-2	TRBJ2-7	TGTGCCAGCAGCGCTGACGGAGGCTACGAGCAGTACTTC	CASSADGGYEQYF
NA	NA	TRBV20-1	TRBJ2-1	TGCAGTGCTATAGGCTCCCCGGTTGCCAATGAGCAGTTCTTC	CSAIGSPVANEQFF
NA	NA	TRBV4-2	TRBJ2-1	TGTGCCAGCAGCCAAGAGCCCAGGGAAATGCATGAGCAGTTCTTC	CASSQEPREMHEQFF
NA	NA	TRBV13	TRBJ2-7	TGTGCCAGCAGCACCAGGGTGACAGGCGAGCAGTACTTC	CASSTRVTGEQYF
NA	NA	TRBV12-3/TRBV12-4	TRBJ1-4	TGTGCCAGCAGTTTCACAGACGGCAGTAATGAAAAACTGTTTTTT	CASSFTDGSNEKLFF
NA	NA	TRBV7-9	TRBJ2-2	TGTGCCAGCAGCTTTGACGGGGAGCTGTTTTTT	CASSFDGELFF
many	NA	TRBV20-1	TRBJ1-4	TGCAGTGCTTCTTCAGCCGTTTCGATCTTTTTT	CSASSAVSIFF
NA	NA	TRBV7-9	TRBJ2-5	TGTGCCAGCAGCTCCGCGGCAAGGCGGTCCCAAGAGACCCAGTACTTC	CASSSAARRSQETQYF
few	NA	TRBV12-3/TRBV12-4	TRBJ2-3	TGTGCCAGCAGTTACTGGTTAGATACGCAGTATTTT	CASSYWLDTQYF
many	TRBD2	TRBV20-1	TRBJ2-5	TGCAGTGCTAGAGATACTAGCGGGGACCAAGAGACCCAGTACTTC	CSARDTSGDQETQYF
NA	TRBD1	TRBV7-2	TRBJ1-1	TGTGCCAGCAGCAACCGGGACAGGGTGCCCACTGAAGCTTTCTTT	CASSNRDRVPTEAFF
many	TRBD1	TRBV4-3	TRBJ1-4	TGCGCCAGCAGCCAAGAAAGGGGGCCCTCCTATGCAACTAATGAAAAACTGTTTTTT	CASSQERGPSYATNEKLFF
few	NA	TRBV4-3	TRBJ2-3	TGCGCCAGCAGCCAAAATTTCGAAGGGGGGACAGATACGCAGTATTTT	CASSQNFEGGTDTQYF
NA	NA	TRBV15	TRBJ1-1	TGTGCCACCGGACAGAGGGCGGACACTGAAGCTTTCTTT	CATGQRADTEAFF
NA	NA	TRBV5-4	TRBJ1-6	TGTGCCAGCAGCGGGGAGGGAGGGGCAGGGCGGTCACCCCTCCACTTT	CASSGEGGAGRSPLHF
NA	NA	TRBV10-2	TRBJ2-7	TGCGCCAGCAGTGATTCTACAAATAATGGACAGCTTCTCTACGAGCAGTACTTC	CASSDSTNNGQLLYEQYF
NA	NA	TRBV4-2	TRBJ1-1	TGTGCCAGCAGCGAACATATGAACACTGAAGCTTTCTTT	CASSEHMNTEAFF
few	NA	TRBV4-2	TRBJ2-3	TGTGCCAGCAGCCAAGAGATGGGGGGCAAAGATACGCAGTATTTT	CASSQEMGGKDTQYF
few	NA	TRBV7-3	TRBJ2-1	TGTGCCAGCAGCCCTAGCCGGGACTCAATCGATGAGCAGTTCTTC	CASSPSRDSIDEQFF
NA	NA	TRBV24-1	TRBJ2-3	TGTGCCACCAGTGATCCATCAAGCGAAGATACGCAGTATTTT	CATSDPSSEDTQYF
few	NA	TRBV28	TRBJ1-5	TGTGCCAGCAGTCCCGGCGGGGGAGGTCAGCCCCAGCATTTT	CASSPGGGGQPQHF
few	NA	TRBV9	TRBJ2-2	TGTGCCAGCAGCGTGGGCGACACCGGGGAGCTGTTTTTT	CASSVGDTGELFF
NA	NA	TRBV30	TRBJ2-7	TGTGCCTGGACGGGGAGCTCCTACGAGCAGTACTTC	CAWTGSSYEQYF
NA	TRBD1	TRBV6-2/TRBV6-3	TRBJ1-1	TGTGCCAGCAGGGGGACAGGGTGGAACACTGAAGCTTTCTTT	CASRGTGWNTEAFF
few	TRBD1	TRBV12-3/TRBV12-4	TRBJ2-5	TGTGCCAGCACCCCGGGACAGGGGTGGGAGACCCAGTACTTC	CASTPGQGWETQYF
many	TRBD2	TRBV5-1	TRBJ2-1	TGCGCCAGCAGCTTGACCGGGACTAGCGGCTACAATGAGCAGTTCTTC	CASSLTGTSGYNEQFF
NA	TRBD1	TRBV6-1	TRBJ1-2	TGTGCCAGCAGGCCTCGGGACAGGGGTGGCTACACCTTC	CASRPRDRGGYTF
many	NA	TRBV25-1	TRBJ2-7	TGTGCCAGCAGTGAAGGGAAAAACGAGCAGTACTTC	CASSEGKNEQYF
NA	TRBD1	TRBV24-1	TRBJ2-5	TGTGCCACCAGTGGGACAGGACAGGGGCAAGAGACCCAGTACTTC	CATSGTGQGQETQYF
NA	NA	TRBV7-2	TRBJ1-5	TGTGCCAGCAGCTTAGATGGGGGACAGCCCCAGCATTTT	CASSLDGGQPQHF
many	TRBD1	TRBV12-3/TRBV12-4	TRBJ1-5	TGTGCCAGCAGTTCCGGGACAGGGGGCCGCCAGCCCCAGCATTTT	CASSSGTGGRQPQHF
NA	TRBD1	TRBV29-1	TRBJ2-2	TGCAGCGTTGCTAGGGACAGCCCCGGGGAGCTGTTTTTT	CSVARDSPGELFF
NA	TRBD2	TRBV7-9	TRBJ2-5	TGTGCCGGCTCTATCTTAGCGGGGATACAAGAGACCCAGTACTTC	CAGSILAGIQETQYF
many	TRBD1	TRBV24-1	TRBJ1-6	TGTGCCACCAGTGATCTCCGGGACAGGGATTCACCCCTCCACTTT	CATSDLRDRDSPLHF
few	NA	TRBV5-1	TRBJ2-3	TGCGCCAGCAGCTCCCCAAGACAGGGCGGGGGAGATACGCAGTATTTT	CASSSPRQGGGDTQYF
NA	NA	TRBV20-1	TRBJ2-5	TGCAGTGCTAGAGATCAGCTGCTGGAGACCCAGTACTTC	CSARDQLLETQYF
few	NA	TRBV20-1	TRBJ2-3	TGCAGTGCTAGAGATGCTTCCTACAGTAAAACAGATACGCAGTATTTT	CSARDASYSKTDTQYF
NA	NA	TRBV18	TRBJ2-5	TGTGCCAGCTCACCTAACACGCAAGAGACCCAGTACTTC	CASSPNTQETQYF
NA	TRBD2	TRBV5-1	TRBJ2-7	TGCGCCAGCAGCTTGGCTCGTGGGGGGGCCTACGAGCAGTACTTC	CASSLARGGAYEQYF
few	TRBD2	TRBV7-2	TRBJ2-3	TGTGCCAGCAGCCCCGGCCCTAGCGGAAACACAGATACGCAGTATTTT	CASSPGPSGNTDTQYF
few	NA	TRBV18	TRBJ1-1	TGTGCCAGCTCACCATCGACAGAAGATAACACTGAAGCTTTCTTT	CASSPSTEDNTEAFF
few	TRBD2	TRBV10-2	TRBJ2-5	TGCGCCAGCAGTGATCGCGGGGGGGAAGAGACCCAGTACTTC	CASSDRGGEETQYF
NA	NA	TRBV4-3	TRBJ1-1	TGCGCCAGCAGCCAAGATCGGATCGAGGAGGGATCGAACACTGAAGCTTTCTTT	CASSQDRIEEGSNTEAFF
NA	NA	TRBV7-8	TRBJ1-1	TGTGCCAGCAGCTTAAATACCTTTAGCACTGAAGCTTTCTTT	CASSLNTFSTEAFF
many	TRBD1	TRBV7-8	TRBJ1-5	TGTGCCAGCAGCTTGGGACAGGGGTCTCTCGAGGCCCAGCATTTT	CASSLGQGSLEAQHF